The entry that follows covers one T cell receptor beta chain sequence. This sample was included in a study of blood T cells in healthy people across ages. PCR was performed a second time for roughly 7 to 12 cycles using a sample-barcoded 5' primer and a J-beta primer mix. One entry per CDR3 protein results from TCRdb running MiXCR on the 5' RACE reads. The top ten clones hold 23% of a sample with 1.8 million or so distinct CDR3 sequences, roughly two fifths of them seen once. This CDR3 is built from 17 residues. Germline lookup yields CDR1 KGHSH and CDR2 LQKENI. V was shortened by 0 bases and J by 2 bases, with 16 bases between the two germline ends.

The receptor was derived from a human donor in good health. This chain uses TRBV18 with TRBJ1-2; D is uncertain. Sample: blood. CDR3 nucleotides: TGTGCCAGCTCACCACCGCAGACCACCGCACGAAACTATGGCTACACCTTC. Protein: CASSPPQTTARNYGYTF.